This T cell receptor beta chain was identified in a study of CD8 T cells in Susac syndrome. V was clipped by 3 bases and J by 2 bases; unmatched bases: 4. This CDR3 is built from 15 residues. The germline CDR1 and CDR2 sequences are SGHDT and YYEEEE. Sequencing of TCR beta drew on CD8+ and CD4+ T cells from blood. An input of about 0.5 to 1 ug of RNA was subjected to reverse transcription using random hexamers. An immunoSEQ multiplex PCR amplified TCR beta CDR3 over 54 Vbeta and 13 Jbeta. One entry per CDR3 protein results from TCRdb running MiXCR on the immunoSEQ multiplex PCR reads. The sample has a few hundred thousand distinct CDR3 sequences; approximately 95% are singletons.

Sequencing input: CD4+ T cells from PBMCs. The chain links TRBV5-6 to TRBJ2-1; 8 bases line up with TRBD1. The receptor was derived from a human donor with multiple sclerosis. DNA of the CDR3: TGTGCCAGCAGCTCACAGGGGGGCACCTACAATGAGCAGTTCTTC. Protein: CASSSQGGTYNEQFF.